This T cell receptor beta chain was sequenced in a study of control samples from healthy donors and cancer patients. Some clones are missing from TCRdb's copy, which holds only in-frame ones; the method was immunoSEQ multiplex PCR. The sample holds 130,000 or so clones, about 88% seen once. This clonotype originated in a middle-aged man in good health. Sequenced material: blood.

The CDR3 here is CASSLYRGGGASDTQYF. The DNA for the CDR3 is TGTGCCAGCAGTTTATATAGGGGCGGGGGGGCCTCAGATACGCAGTATTTT. The J gene is TRBJ2-3, the V gene TRBV27, with TRBD2 matching over 9 bases. The V gene's germline CDR1 is MNHEY and CDR2 SMNVEV (reference sequence). This CDR3 has 17 amino acids. V was pared by 1 base and J by 4 bases, with 9 bases of the junction left unmatched.